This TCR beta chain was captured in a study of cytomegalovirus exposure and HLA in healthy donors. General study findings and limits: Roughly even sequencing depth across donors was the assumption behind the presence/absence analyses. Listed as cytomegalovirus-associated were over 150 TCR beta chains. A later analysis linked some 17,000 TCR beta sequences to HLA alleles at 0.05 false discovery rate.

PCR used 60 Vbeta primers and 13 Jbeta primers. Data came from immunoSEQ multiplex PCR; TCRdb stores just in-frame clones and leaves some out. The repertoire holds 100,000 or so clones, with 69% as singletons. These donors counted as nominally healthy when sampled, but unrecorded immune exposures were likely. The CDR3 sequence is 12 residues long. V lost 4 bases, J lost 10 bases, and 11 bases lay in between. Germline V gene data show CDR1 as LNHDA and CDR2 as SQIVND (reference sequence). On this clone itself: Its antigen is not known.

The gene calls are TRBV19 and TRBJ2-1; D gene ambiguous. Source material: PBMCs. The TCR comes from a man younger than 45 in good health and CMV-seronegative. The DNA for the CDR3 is TGTGCCAGTAGTACCCGAGGCATCGAGCAGTTCTTC. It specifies CASSTRGIEQFF.